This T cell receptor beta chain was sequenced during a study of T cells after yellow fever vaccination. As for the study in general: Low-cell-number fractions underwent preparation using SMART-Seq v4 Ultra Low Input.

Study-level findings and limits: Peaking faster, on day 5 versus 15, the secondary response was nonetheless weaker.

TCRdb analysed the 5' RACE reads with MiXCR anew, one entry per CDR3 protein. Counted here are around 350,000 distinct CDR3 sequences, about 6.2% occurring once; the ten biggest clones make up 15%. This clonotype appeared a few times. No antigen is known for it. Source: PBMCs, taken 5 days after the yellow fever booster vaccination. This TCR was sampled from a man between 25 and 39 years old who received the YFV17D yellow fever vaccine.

The CDR3 sequence: CASSPVWALNTEAFF. CDR3 DNA: TGTGCCAGCAGCCCTGTTTGGGCCCTGAACACTGAAGCTTTCTTT. The chain employs TRBV3-1 and TRBJ1-1; no reliable D call. The germline V and J ends were trimmed by 4 bases and 0 bases, with 12 bases remaining between them. Per the germline V gene, CDR1 is LGHDT and CDR2 is YNNKEL (reference sequence). The CDR3 extends over 15 amino acids.